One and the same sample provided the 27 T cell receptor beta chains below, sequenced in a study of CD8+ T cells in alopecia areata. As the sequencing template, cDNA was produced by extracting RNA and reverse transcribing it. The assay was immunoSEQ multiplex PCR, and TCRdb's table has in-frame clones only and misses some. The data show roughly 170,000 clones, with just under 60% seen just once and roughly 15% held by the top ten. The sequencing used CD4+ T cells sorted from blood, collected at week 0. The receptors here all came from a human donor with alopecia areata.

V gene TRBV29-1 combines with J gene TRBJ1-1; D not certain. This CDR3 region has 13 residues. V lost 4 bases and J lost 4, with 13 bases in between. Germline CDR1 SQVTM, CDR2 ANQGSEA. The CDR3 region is CSVGWQKGTEAFF. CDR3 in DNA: TGCAGCGTTGGTTGGCAGAAGGGCACTGAAGCTTTCTTT.

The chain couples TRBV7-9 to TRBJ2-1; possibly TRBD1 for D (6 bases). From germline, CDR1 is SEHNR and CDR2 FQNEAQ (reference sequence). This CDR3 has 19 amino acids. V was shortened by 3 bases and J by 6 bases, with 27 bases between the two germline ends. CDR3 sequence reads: CASSFSYRYTGLNGNEQFF. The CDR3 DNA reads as TGTGCCAGCAGCTTCTCATATAGGTATACAGGGCTAAATGGCAATGAGCAGTTCTTC.

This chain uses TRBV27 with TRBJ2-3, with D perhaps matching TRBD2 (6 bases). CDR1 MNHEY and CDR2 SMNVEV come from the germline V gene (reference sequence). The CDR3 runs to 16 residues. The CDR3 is CATSPQVRGRTDTQYF. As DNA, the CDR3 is TGTGCTACAAGTCCCCAGGTGCGGGGCCGCACAGATACGCAGTATTTT.

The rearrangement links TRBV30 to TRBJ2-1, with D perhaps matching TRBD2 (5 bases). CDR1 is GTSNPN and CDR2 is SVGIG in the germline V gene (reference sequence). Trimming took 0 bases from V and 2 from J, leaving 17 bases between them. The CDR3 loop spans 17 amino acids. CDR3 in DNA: TGTGCCTGGAGTGTACGGTCGGGGAAGGGTCCCTACAATGAGCAGTTCTTC. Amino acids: CAWSVRSGKGPYNEQFF.

Here the CDR3 DNA reads TGCGCCAGCAGCGCCATCTCGGGTGGTGGCTACACCTTC. The encoded protein is CASSAISGGGYTF. The rearrangement uses TRBV5-1 and TRBJ1-2, with no clear D. In germline, CDR1 is SGHRS, CDR2 YFSETQ. The CDR3 loop spans 13 amino acids. Trimming shortened V by 4 bases and J by 7 bases, and 14 bases separated the two germline ends.

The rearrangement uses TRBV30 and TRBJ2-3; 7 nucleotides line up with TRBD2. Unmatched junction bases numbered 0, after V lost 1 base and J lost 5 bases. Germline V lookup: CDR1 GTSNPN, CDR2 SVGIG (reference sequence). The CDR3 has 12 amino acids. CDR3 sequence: CAWSGGGDTQYF. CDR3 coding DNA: TGTGCCTGGAGTGGCGGGGGAGATACGCAGTATTTT.

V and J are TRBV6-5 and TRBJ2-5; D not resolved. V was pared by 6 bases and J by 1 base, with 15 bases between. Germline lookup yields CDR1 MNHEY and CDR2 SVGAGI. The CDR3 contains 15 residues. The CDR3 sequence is CASRKGWAAQETQYF. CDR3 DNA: TGTGCCAGCAGAAAAGGGTGGGCAGCCCAAGAGACCCAGTACTTC.

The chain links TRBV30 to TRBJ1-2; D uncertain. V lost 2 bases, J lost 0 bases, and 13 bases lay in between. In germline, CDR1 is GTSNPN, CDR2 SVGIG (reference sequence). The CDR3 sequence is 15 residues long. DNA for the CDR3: TGTGCCTGGAGTCCTCACGGGCCAGCTAACTATGGCTACACCTTC. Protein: CAWSPHGPANYGYTF.

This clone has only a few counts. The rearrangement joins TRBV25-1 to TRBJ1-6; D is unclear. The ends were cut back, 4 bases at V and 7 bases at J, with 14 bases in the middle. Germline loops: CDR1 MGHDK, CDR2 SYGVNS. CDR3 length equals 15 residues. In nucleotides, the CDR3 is TGTGCCAGCAGTGGGAGCCGCCTGGGGAATTCACCCCTCCACTTT. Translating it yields CASSGSRLGNSPLHF.

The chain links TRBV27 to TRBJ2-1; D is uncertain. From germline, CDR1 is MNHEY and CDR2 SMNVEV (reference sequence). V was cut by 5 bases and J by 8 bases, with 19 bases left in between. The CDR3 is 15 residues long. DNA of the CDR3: TGTGCCAGCAGTCTACAAAGGAGCCCGGGCCATGAGCAGTTCTTC. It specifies CASSLQRSPGHEQFF.

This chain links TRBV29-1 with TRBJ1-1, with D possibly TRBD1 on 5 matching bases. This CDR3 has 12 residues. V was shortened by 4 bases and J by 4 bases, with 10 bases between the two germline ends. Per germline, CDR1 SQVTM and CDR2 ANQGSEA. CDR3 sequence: CSVGAGTTEAFF. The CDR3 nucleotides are TGCAGCGTTGGGGCAGGGACCACTGAAGCTTTCTTT.

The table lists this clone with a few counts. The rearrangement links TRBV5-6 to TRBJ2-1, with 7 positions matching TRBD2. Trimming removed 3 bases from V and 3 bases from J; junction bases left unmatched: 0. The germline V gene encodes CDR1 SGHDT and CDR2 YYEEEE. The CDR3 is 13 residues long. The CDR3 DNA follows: TGTGCCAGCAGCTGGGACTACTACAATGAGCAGTTCTTC. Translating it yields CASSWDYYNEQFF.

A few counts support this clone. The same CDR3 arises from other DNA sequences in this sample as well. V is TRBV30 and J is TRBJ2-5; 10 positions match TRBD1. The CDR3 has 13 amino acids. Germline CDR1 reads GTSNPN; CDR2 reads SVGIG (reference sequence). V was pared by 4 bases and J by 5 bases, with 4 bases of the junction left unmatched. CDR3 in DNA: TGTGCCTGGAACCGGGACAGGGGCGAGACCCAGTACTTC. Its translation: CAWNRDRGETQYF.

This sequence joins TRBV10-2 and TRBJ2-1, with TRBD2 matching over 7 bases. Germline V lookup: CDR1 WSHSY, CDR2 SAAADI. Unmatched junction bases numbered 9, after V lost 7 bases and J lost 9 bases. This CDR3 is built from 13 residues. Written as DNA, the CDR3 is TGCGCCAGCACCCGACTAGCTTGGGGTGAGCAGTTCTTC. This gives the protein CASTRLAWGEQFF.

CDR3 in amino acids: CSVGRTQNTEAFF. CDR3 nucleotides: TGCAGCGTTGGTCGGACGCAGAACACTGAAGCTTTCTTT. The J gene is TRBJ1-1, the V gene TRBV29-1; D unresolved. Per the germline V gene, CDR1 is SQVTM and CDR2 is ANQGSEA. This CDR3 has 13 amino acids. V lost 4 bases and J 1 base, leaving 10 bases between the germline ends.

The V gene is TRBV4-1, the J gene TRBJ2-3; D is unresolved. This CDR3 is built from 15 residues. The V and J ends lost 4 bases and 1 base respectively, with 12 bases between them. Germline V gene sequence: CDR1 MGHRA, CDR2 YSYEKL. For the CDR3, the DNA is TGCGCCAGCAGCCTCCCACGGCCCCGCACAGATACGCAGTATTTT. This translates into CASSLPRPRTDTQYF.

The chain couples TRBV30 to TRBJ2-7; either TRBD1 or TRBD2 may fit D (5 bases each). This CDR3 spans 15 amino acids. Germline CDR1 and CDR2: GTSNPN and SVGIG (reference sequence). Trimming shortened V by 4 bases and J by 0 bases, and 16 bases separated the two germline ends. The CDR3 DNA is TGTGCCTGGAACCTTGCTGGGGACCCCTCCTACGAGCAGTACTTC. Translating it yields CAWNLAGDPSYEQYF.

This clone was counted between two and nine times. The DNA of the CDR3 is TGTGCCAGCAGTTCCGGGACTCCCAACACTGAAGCTTTCTTT. It codes for CASSSGTPNTEAFF. The chain links TRBV28 to TRBJ1-1; the D gene is possibly TRBD1 (5 bases). V was clipped by 4 bases and J by 2 bases, with 11 bases between them. The CDR3 totals 14 residues. Germline V gene data show CDR1 as MDHEN and CDR2 as SYDVKM.

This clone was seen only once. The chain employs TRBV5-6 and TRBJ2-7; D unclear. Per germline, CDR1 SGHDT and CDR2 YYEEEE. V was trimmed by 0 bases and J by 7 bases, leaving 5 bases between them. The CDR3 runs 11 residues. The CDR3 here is CASSLAAEQYF. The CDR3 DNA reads TGTGCCAGCAGCTTGGCAGCTGAGCAGTACTTC.

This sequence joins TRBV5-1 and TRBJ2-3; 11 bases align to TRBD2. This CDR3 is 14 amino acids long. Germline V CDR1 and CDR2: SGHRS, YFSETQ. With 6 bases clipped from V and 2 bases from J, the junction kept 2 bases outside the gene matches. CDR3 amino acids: CASNSGGATDTQYF. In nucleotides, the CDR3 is TGCGCCAGCAATAGCGGGGGGGCCACAGATACGCAGTATTTT.

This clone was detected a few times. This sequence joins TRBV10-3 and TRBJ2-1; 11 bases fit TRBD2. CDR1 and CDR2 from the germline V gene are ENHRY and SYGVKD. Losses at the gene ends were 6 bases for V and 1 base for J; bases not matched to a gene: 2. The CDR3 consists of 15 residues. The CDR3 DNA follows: TGTGCCATCAGCACTAGCGGGGGTTCCTACAATGAGCAGTTCTTC. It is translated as CAISTSGGSYNEQFF.

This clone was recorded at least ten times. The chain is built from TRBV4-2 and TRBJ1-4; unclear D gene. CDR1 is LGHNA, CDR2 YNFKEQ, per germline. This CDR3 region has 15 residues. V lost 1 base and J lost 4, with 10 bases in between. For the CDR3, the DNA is TGTGCCAGCAGCCAAGTGCAGACTCGTAATGAAAAACTGTTTTTT. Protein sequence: CASSQVQTRNEKLFF.

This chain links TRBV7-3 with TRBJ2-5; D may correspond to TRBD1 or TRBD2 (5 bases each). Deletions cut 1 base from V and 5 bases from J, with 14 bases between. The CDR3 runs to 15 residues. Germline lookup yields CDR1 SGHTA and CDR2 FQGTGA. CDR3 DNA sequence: TGTGCCAGCAGCTTAAGTGGGACGAGCTCGGAGACCCAGTACTTC. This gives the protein CASSLSGTSSETQYF.

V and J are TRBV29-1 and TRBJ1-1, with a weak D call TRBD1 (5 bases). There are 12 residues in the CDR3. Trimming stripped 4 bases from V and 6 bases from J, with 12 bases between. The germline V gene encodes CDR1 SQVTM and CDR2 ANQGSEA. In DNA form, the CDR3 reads TGCAGCGTTGCATCAAGGGGCGCTGAAGCTTTCTTT. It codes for CSVASRGAEAFF.

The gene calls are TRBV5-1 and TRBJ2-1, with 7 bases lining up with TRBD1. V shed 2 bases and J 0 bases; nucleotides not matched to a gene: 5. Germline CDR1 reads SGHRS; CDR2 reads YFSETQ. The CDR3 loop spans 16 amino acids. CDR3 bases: TGCGCCAGCAGCTTACAGGGGTTAAGCTCCTACAATGAGCAGTTCTTC. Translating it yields CASSLQGLSSYNEQFF.

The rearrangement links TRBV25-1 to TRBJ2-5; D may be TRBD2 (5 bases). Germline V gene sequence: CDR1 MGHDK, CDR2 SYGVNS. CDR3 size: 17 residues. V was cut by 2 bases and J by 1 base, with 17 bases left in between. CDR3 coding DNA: TGTGCCAGCAGTGAACTCTCCCCCGGGGTGGTCCAAGAGACCCAGTACTTC. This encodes CASSELSPGVVQETQYF.

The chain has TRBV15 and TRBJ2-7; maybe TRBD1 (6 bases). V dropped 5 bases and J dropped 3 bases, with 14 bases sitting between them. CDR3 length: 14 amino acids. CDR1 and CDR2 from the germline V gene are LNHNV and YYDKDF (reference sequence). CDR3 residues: CATSPKQGYYEQYF. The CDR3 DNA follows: TGTGCCACCAGCCCGAAACAGGGCTACTACGAGCAGTACTTC.